The clone carrying this TCR beta chain has more than one count but fewer than ten. Antigen: not known. The sample originates from a study of immune evolution from preneoplasia to lung adenocarcinoma. General observations from the study: KRAS-mutant nodules had the highest T cell clonality. Top clone frequencies peaked in normal lung, apparently declining through invasive adenocarcinoma.

Sequenced by immunoSEQ multiplex PCR; TCRdb stores in-frame clones only, minus some. This sample carries 9,000 to 10,000 clones, just under 80% of them seen once, and the ten largest clones take about 12%. V gave up 3 bases and J gave up 7 bases, with 12 bases separating them. There are 14 residues in the CDR3. The germline gives CDR1 SEHNR, CDR2 FQNEAQ (reference sequence). Between the mid-2010s and the late 2010s, patients underwent resection in Japan or China. The TCR comes from an older person with lung adenocarcinoma. Input material: FFPE lung adenocarcinoma in situ tissue. The chain couples TRBV7-9 to TRBJ1-4; D may be TRBD1 (5 bases). CDR3 residues: CASSFGGAGEKLFF. CDR3 DNA: TGTGCCAGCAGCTTTGGAGGGGCGGGTGAAAAACTGTTTTTT.